The text below deals with one T cell receptor (beta chain). This sample is part of a study of T cells in Graves' hyperthyroidism and ophthalmopathy. The CDR3 length is 16 residues. V was pared by 0 bases and J by 10 bases, with 19 bases between. Germline V gives CDR1 MNHNS, CDR2 SASEGT. Graves' hyperthyroidism was deemed stable given no ophthalmopathy progression within 18 months. Researchers took RNA transcripts and amplified the TCR beta CDR3 regions from them. Primed by the HTBI set, a first-round RT-PCR was run on the TCR CDR3. MiXCR, run by TCRdb on the multiplex PCR reads, gives a single entry per CDR3 protein. This sample has about 340,000 distinct CDR3 sequences, with roughly 21% found just once.

The origin of this receptor is a woman in her 50s with Graves' hyperthyroidism. The sequencing input was blood. This chain connects TRBV6-1 to TRBJ1-5; D is uncertain. The CDR3 loop reads CASSEALWTQGGPQHF. CDR3 DNA: TGTGCCAGCAGTGAAGCGCTGTGGACCCAAGGCGGTCCCCAGCATTTT.